The TCR beta chain under discussion was sequenced for a study of T cell responses to AZD1222 COVID-19 vaccine. The ends lost 3 bases at V and 6 bases at J; junction bases unmatched: 5. Germline V CDR1 and CDR2: MGHRA, YSYEKL. This CDR3 comprises 14 residues. This table comes from immunoSEQ multiplex PCR, and its TCRdb copy is limited to in-frame clones, with some not included. The profile shows 120,000 or so clones, under 90% of them singletons. Study findings and constraints: Regions 160-218 and 743-854 dominated among vaccine-associated CD4 TCRs spanning spike. Once two AZD1222 doses were given, Spike-specific TCR breadth and depth went up.

Notes on this clone: Its antigen is not known.

The source was peripheral blood, collected on day 0 of AZD1222 vaccination. The TCR originated in an adult in good health. The rearrangement links TRBV4-1 to TRBJ2-3, with 8 positions matching TRBD2. The CDR3 coding sequence is TGCGCCAGCAGCCAGGGCCAGCGGGGGGATACGCAGTATTTT. This encodes CASSQGQRGDTQYF.